This TCR gamma chain was sequenced during a study of gamma-delta T cells after stem cell transplantation. As regards this clone: TCRdb's listed protein matches a much larger clone and diverges from this DNA's translation at residue 10, likely through a read error; the protein shown comes from the DNA.

The CDR3 extends over 17 amino acids. Germline CDR1 GITISATS, CDR2 ISYDGTV (reference sequence). TCRdb reprocessed the RT-PCR reads using CATT. The table includes roughly 1,900 gamma-chain clones, 2.5% to 4% detected once. This clonotype originated in a human donor. It is not recorded whose cells these are; they may come from a transplant donor. V usage is TRGV9 and J usage is TRGJP. The sample consisted of gamma-delta T cells. The CDR3: CALWEVQKEMGKKIKVF. In DNA, the CDR3 is TGTGCCTTGTGGGAGGTGCAAAAAGAGATGGGCAAAAAAATCAAGGTATTT.